These T cell receptor beta chains were read from a single sample in a study of T-cell memory formation after mild COVID-19. TCRdb independently ran MiXCR on the 5' RACE reads; one entry per CDR3 protein. Of about half a million distinct CDR3 sequences in the sample, roughly 18% were seen once. The source material was PBMCs or a T cell subset sorted from them (not recorded which). The receptors were sampled from an adult woman who had mild COVID-19 (a few samples of this study predate the infection). Cell type and time point are not known. The CDR3 runs from the conserved cysteine through the conserved F or W. Fields, in order: CDR3 protein, CDR3 DNA, V gene, D gene, clone size, J gene. D genes are given only for firm matches. For some rows the clone size is stated as once, few or many, or as a class when expanded; others skip it.

CDR3aa: CASSLSFGLDTGEAFF
CDR3nt: TGTGCCAGCAGCTTAAGTTTCGGGCTGGATACAGGGGAAGCTTTCTTT
v_gene: TRBV7-9
d_gene: -
abundance: -
j_gene: TRBJ1-1

CDR3aa: CAISGTSGKGAYEQYF
CDR3nt: TGTGCCATCAGTGGGACTAGCGGGAAAGGAGCCTACGAGCAGTACTTC
v_gene: TRBV10-3
d_gene: TRBD2
abundance: -
j_gene: TRBJ2-7

CDR3aa: CASSWGDAGDTDTQYF
CDR3nt: TGTGCCAGCAGCTGGGGTGACGCTGGGGACACAGATACGCAGTATTTT
v_gene: TRBV7-8
d_gene: -
abundance: few
j_gene: TRBJ2-3

CDR3aa: CASRGPMNTEAFF
CDR3nt: TGTGCCAGCAGGGGCCCCATGAACACTGAAGCTTTCTTT
v_gene: TRBV12-3/TRBV12-4
d_gene: -
abundance: -
j_gene: TRBJ1-1

CDR3aa: CSVPGPGRNEQFF
CDR3nt: TGCAGCGTCCCCGGACCCGGGCGCAATGAGCAGTTCTTC
v_gene: TRBV29-1
d_gene: -
abundance: -
j_gene: TRBJ2-1

CDR3aa: CSASGLRIDEQFF
CDR3nt: TGCAGTGCTAGCGGACTCCGGATCGATGAGCAGTTCTTC
v_gene: TRBV20-1
d_gene: -
abundance: -
j_gene: TRBJ2-1

CDR3aa: CASSRPNTEAFF
CDR3nt: TGTGCCAGCAGTCGGCCGAACACTGAAGCTTTCTTT
v_gene: TRBV28
d_gene: -
abundance: many
j_gene: TRBJ1-1

CDR3aa: CASSEYKEANYGYTF
CDR3nt: TGTGCCAGCAGTGAATACAAAGAAGCTAACTATGGCTACACCTTC
v_gene: TRBV2
d_gene: -
abundance: -
j_gene: TRBJ1-2

CDR3aa: CASSPDDRLWGSGEQYF
CDR3nt: TGTGCCAGCTCACCGGATGACCGCCTATGGGGGTCGGGCGAGCAGTACTTC
v_gene: TRBV18
d_gene: -
abundance: -
j_gene: TRBJ2-7

CDR3aa: CASSPPSSYEQYF
CDR3nt: TGTGCCAGCTCACCACCGAGCTCCTACGAGCAGTACTTC
v_gene: TRBV18
d_gene: -
abundance: many
j_gene: TRBJ2-7

CDR3aa: CASSPLGQNNQPQHF
CDR3nt: TGTGCCAGCTCCCCTCTGGGACAGAACAATCAGCCCCAGCATTTT
v_gene: TRBV12-3/TRBV12-4
d_gene: TRBD1
abundance: -
j_gene: TRBJ1-5

CDR3aa: CASSLGGTGGLQPQHF
CDR3nt: TGTGCCAGCAGCTTAGGGGGGACAGGGGGATTGCAGCCCCAGCATTTT
v_gene: TRBV7-2
d_gene: TRBD1
abundance: once
j_gene: TRBJ1-5

CDR3aa: CASRHGLAETGEQFF
CDR3nt: TGTGCCAGCAGGCACGGACTAGCGGAAACGGGTGAGCAGTTCTTC
v_gene: TRBV6-2/TRBV6-3
d_gene: TRBD2
abundance: many
j_gene: TRBJ2-1

CDR3aa: CSAREGRTSLTGELFF
CDR3nt: TGCAGTGCTAGGGAGGGCCGGACTAGCCTAACCGGGGAGCTGTTTTTT
v_gene: TRBV20-1
d_gene: TRBD2
abundance: few
j_gene: TRBJ2-2

CDR3aa: CASSHAGGGTDTQYF
CDR3nt: TGCGCCAGCAGCCACGCGGGGGGGGGCACAGATACGCAGTATTTT
v_gene: TRBV5-1
d_gene: TRBD2
abundance: -
j_gene: TRBJ2-3

CDR3aa: CASSLGPSGEQYF
CDR3nt: TGTGCCAGCAGCTTAGGGCCCTCCGGCGAGCAGTACTTC
v_gene: TRBV7-2
d_gene: -
abundance: many
j_gene: TRBJ2-7

CDR3aa: CASSAERGTGVTEAFF
CDR3nt: TGTGCCAGCAGCGCCGAGAGAGGGACAGGGGTAACTGAAGCTTTCTTT
v_gene: TRBV9
d_gene: TRBD1
abundance: few
j_gene: TRBJ1-1

CDR3aa: CASSLYGTETQYF
CDR3nt: TGTGCCAGCAGTTTATACGGGACCGAGACCCAGTACTTC
v_gene: TRBV12-3/TRBV12-4
d_gene: -
abundance: -
j_gene: TRBJ2-5

CDR3aa: CASSSDRVPPQHF
CDR3nt: TGTGCCAGCAGTTCCGACAGGGTTCCCCCCCAGCATTTT
v_gene: TRBV12-3/TRBV12-4
d_gene: TRBD1
abundance: few
j_gene: TRBJ1-5

CDR3aa: CATSRGSMNTEAFF
CDR3nt: TGTGCCACCTCTCGGGGTTCCATGAACACTGAAGCTTTCTTT
v_gene: TRBV27
d_gene: -
abundance: -
j_gene: TRBJ1-1

CDR3aa: CASSLTTGTGAYEQYF
CDR3nt: TGCGCCAGCAGCTTGACGACCGGGACAGGGGCTTACGAGCAGTACTTC
v_gene: TRBV5-1
d_gene: TRBD1
abundance: few
j_gene: TRBJ2-7

CDR3aa: CASSRDRGRGSYEQYF
CDR3nt: TGTGCCAGCAGCCGGGACAGGGGGCGAGGATCCTACGAGCAGTACTTC
v_gene: TRBV12-3/TRBV12-4
d_gene: TRBD1
abundance: many
j_gene: TRBJ2-7

CDR3aa: CSASPAYNEQFF
CDR3nt: TGCAGTGCTAGCCCGGCTTACAATGAGCAGTTCTTC
v_gene: TRBV20-1
d_gene: -
abundance: few
j_gene: TRBJ2-1

CDR3aa: CASSQEGGELFF
CDR3nt: TGCGCCAGCAGCCAAGAAGGCGGGGAGCTGTTTTTT
v_gene: TRBV4-3
d_gene: -
abundance: -
j_gene: TRBJ2-2

CDR3aa: CASSTGLAGAGELFF
CDR3nt: TGCGCCAGCAGCACCGGACTAGCGGGGGCCGGGGAGCTGTTTTTT
v_gene: TRBV5-1
d_gene: TRBD2
abundance: few
j_gene: TRBJ2-2

CDR3aa: CASSQVSGGLQYF
CDR3nt: TGCGCCAGCAGCCAAGTCAGCGGGGGTCTCCAGTACTTC
v_gene: TRBV4-1
d_gene: TRBD2
abundance: few
j_gene: TRBJ2-5

CDR3aa: CASSHSEQFF
CDR3nt: TGTGCCAGCAGTCATAGTGAGCAGTTCTTC
v_gene: TRBV25-1
d_gene: -
abundance: -
j_gene: TRBJ2-1

CDR3aa: CASSYPTGGEYSPLHF
CDR3nt: TGTGCCAGCAGTTACCCTACAGGGGGCGAATATTCACCCCTCCACTTT
v_gene: TRBV6-6
d_gene: TRBD1
abundance: few
j_gene: TRBJ1-6

CDR3aa: CAWKGSANTEAFF
CDR3nt: TGTGCCTGGAAGGGTTCAGCGAACACTGAAGCTTTCTTT
v_gene: TRBV30
d_gene: -
abundance: -
j_gene: TRBJ1-1

CDR3aa: CSARDVASRLAATSYNEQFF
CDR3nt: TGCAGTGCTAGAGATGTGGCATCCCGACTAGCGGCTACCTCCTACAATGAGCAGTTCTTC
v_gene: TRBV20-1
d_gene: TRBD2
abundance: many
j_gene: TRBJ2-1

CDR3aa: CSASFSRGRTEAFF
CDR3nt: TGCAGTGCTAGTTTCTCCCGGGGGAGGACTGAAGCTTTCTTT
v_gene: TRBV20-1
d_gene: -
abundance: few
j_gene: TRBJ1-1

CDR3aa: CASSFGGTTYNEQFF
CDR3nt: TGTGCCAGCAGTTTTGGGGGGACTACCTACAATGAGCAGTTCTTC
v_gene: TRBV28
d_gene: TRBD2
abundance: -
j_gene: TRBJ2-1

CDR3aa: CSANYRGMGEQFF
CDR3nt: TGCAGTGCTAACTACAGGGGAATGGGTGAGCAGTTCTTC
v_gene: TRBV20-1
d_gene: TRBD1
abundance: -
j_gene: TRBJ2-1

CDR3aa: CASSLGSSVGTDTQYF
CDR3nt: TGTGCCAGCAGTTTGGGGAGTTCGGTTGGGACAGATACGCAGTATTTT
v_gene: TRBV12-3/TRBV12-4
d_gene: -
abundance: few
j_gene: TRBJ2-3

CDR3aa: CSVVGGGNETQYF
CDR3nt: TGCAGCGTTGTTGGAGGGGGCAACGAGACCCAGTACTTC
v_gene: TRBV29-1
d_gene: -
abundance: -
j_gene: TRBJ2-5

CDR3aa: CASSLAAAGLSYEQYF
CDR3nt: TGTGCCAGCAGCTTAGCAGCGGCGGGGCTCTCCTACGAGCAGTACTTC
v_gene: TRBV7-8
d_gene: -
abundance: few
j_gene: TRBJ2-7

CDR3aa: CSAWTSGKYEQYF
CDR3nt: TGCAGTGCGTGGACTAGCGGGAAATACGAGCAGTACTTC
v_gene: TRBV20-1
d_gene: TRBD2
abundance: few
j_gene: TRBJ2-7

CDR3aa: CASSLSTSYNEQFF
CDR3nt: TGTGCCAGCAGCTTGAGCACCTCCTACAATGAGCAGTTCTTC
v_gene: TRBV11-2
d_gene: -
abundance: many
j_gene: TRBJ2-1

CDR3aa: CASSLAIASGNNEQFF
CDR3nt: TGTGCCAGCAGCTTAGCAATAGCTAGCGGAAACAATGAGCAGTTCTTC
v_gene: TRBV7-2
d_gene: TRBD2
abundance: few
j_gene: TRBJ2-1

CDR3aa: CASSEYSLTETQYF
CDR3nt: TGTGCCAGCAGTGAATATAGCCTGACGGAGACCCAGTACTTC
v_gene: TRBV25-1
d_gene: -
abundance: many
j_gene: TRBJ2-5

CDR3aa: CASSSGHANTEAFF
CDR3nt: TGTGCCAGCAGTTCCGGACATGCGAACACTGAAGCTTTCTTT
v_gene: TRBV7-2
d_gene: -
abundance: -
j_gene: TRBJ1-1

CDR3aa: CASSASLAGKETQYF
CDR3nt: TGTGCCAGCAGCGCTTCACTAGCGGGGAAAGAGACCCAGTACTTC
v_gene: TRBV9
d_gene: TRBD2
abundance: few
j_gene: TRBJ2-5

CDR3aa: CSAIGTSGADTQYF
CDR3nt: TGCAGTGCCATTGGGACTAGCGGCGCAGATACGCAGTATTTT
v_gene: TRBV20-1
d_gene: TRBD2
abundance: -
j_gene: TRBJ2-3

CDR3aa: CASPESTGGTLGRNSGYEQYF
CDR3nt: TGTGCCAGCCCCGAAAGTACAGGGGGCACTCTGGGACGTAATTCGGGATACGAGCAGTACTTC
v_gene: TRBV2
d_gene: TRBD1
abundance: -
j_gene: TRBJ2-7

CDR3aa: CSVLLGPEAFF
CDR3nt: TGCAGCGTTCTTTTAGGCCCTGAAGCTTTCTTT
v_gene: TRBV29-1
d_gene: -
abundance: -
j_gene: TRBJ1-1

CDR3aa: CSARGTQRNIQYF
CDR3nt: TGCAGTGCTAGAGGCACACAGCGAAACATTCAGTACTTC
v_gene: TRBV20-1
d_gene: -
abundance: few
j_gene: TRBJ2-4

CDR3aa: CASSLARNTGELFF
CDR3nt: TGCGCCAGCAGCTTAGCGAGGAACACCGGGGAGCTGTTTTTT
v_gene: TRBV5-1
d_gene: -
abundance: -
j_gene: TRBJ2-2

CDR3aa: CASSTGTGAPYEQYF
CDR3nt: TGTGCCAGCAGCACCGGGACGGGGGCTCCGTACGAGCAGTACTTC
v_gene: TRBV5-6
d_gene: -
abundance: -
j_gene: TRBJ2-7

CDR3aa: CASSVGWGGSDTQYF
CDR3nt: TGTGCCAGCAGCGTAGGGTGGGGGGGCAGCGATACGCAGTATTTT
v_gene: TRBV9
d_gene: -
abundance: -
j_gene: TRBJ2-3

CDR3aa: CASSHYRVSSTDTQYF
CDR3nt: TGTGCCAGCAGCCACTACAGGGTTTCCAGCACAGATACGCAGTATTTT
v_gene: TRBV14
d_gene: -
abundance: few
j_gene: TRBJ2-3

CDR3aa: CASSVAAGDGETQYF
CDR3nt: TGTGCCAGCAGCGTAGCAGCGGGGGACGGTGAGACCCAGTACTTC
v_gene: TRBV9
d_gene: TRBD2
abundance: -
j_gene: TRBJ2-5

CDR3aa: CASSSQGGKTGEQYF
CDR3nt: TGCGCCAGCAGCTCGCAGGGGGGTAAGACGGGCGAGCAGTACTTC
v_gene: TRBV5-1
d_gene: -
abundance: -
j_gene: TRBJ2-7

CDR3aa: CASSFAAGGGQETQYF
CDR3nt: TGCGCCAGCAGCTTTGCCGCGGGAGGAGGCCAAGAGACCCAGTACTTC
v_gene: TRBV5-1
d_gene: TRBD2
abundance: many
j_gene: TRBJ2-5

CDR3aa: CATSDSGLADNEQFF
CDR3nt: TGTGCCACCAGTGATTCTGGACTAGCGGACAATGAGCAGTTCTTC
v_gene: TRBV24-1
d_gene: TRBD2
abundance: few
j_gene: TRBJ2-1

CDR3aa: CASGTQRAGELFF
CDR3nt: TGTGCCAGCGGAACGCAAAGAGCCGGGGAGCTGTTTTTT
v_gene: TRBV7-9
d_gene: -
abundance: -
j_gene: TRBJ2-2

CDR3aa: CASSGWYSEETQYF
CDR3nt: TGTGCCAGCAGTGGGTGGTACAGCGAAGAGACCCAGTACTTC
v_gene: TRBV6-1
d_gene: -
abundance: few
j_gene: TRBJ2-5